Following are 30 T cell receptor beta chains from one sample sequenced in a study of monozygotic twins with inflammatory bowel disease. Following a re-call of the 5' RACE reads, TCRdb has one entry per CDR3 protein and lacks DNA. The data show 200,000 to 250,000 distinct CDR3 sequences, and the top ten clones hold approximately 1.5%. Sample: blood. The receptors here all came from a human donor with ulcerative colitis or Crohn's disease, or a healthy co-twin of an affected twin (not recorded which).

The chain's CDR3 is CASSIDRTGANVLTF. The rearrangement joins TRBV27 to TRBJ2-6; TCRdb's D call of TRBD1 is untestable without DNA. CDR1 and CDR2 from the germline V gene are MNHEY and SMNVEV (reference sequence). CDR3 length: 15 amino acids.

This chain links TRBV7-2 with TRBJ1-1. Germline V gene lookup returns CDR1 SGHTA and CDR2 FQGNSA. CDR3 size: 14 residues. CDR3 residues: CASTFGGLNTEAFF.

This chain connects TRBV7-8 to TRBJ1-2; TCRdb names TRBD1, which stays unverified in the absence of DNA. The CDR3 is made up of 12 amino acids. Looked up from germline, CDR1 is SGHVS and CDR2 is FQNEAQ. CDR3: CASSSGPYGYTF.

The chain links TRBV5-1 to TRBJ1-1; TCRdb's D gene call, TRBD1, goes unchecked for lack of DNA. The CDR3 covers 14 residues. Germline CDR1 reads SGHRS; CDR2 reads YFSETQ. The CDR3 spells CASSLVQGRTEAFF.

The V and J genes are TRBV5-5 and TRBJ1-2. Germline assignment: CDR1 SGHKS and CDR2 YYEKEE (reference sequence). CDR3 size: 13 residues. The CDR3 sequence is CASSADFNYGYTF.

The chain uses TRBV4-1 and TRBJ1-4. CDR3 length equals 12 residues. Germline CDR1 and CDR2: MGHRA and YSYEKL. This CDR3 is CASSRVYEKLFF.

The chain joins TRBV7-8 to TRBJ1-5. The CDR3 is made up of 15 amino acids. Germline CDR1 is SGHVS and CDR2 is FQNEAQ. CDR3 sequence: CASRLALDPYQPQHF.

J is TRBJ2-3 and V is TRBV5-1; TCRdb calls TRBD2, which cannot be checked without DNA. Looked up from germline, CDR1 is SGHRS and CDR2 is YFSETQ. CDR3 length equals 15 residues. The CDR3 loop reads CASSARGGSTDTQYF.

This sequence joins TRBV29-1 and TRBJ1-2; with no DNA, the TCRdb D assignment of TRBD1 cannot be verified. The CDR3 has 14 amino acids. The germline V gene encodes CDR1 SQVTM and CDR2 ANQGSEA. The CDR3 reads CSVEGSGSGYGYTF.

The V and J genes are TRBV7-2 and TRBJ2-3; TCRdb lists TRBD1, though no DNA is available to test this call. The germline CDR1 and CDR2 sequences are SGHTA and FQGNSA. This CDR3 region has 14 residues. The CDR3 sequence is CASSLQRGKDTQYF. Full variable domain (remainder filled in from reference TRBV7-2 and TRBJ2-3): GAGVSQSPSNKVTEKGKDVELRCDPISGHTALYWYRQSLGQGLEFLIYFQGNSAPDKSGLPSDRFSAERTGGSVSTLTIQRTQQEDSAVYLCASSLQRGKDTQYFGPGTRLTVL.

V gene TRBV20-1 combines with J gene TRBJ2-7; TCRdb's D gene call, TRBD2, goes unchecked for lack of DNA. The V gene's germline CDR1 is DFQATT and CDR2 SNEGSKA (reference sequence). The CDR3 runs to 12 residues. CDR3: CSANRNLHGLYF.

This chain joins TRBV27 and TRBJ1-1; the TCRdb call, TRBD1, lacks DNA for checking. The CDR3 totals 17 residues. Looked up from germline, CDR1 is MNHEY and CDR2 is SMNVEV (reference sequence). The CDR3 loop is CASSSGQGAKRDTEAFF.

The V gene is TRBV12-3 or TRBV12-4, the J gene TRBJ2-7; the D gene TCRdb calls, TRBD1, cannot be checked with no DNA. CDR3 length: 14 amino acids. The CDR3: CASTSGDTLGEQYF.

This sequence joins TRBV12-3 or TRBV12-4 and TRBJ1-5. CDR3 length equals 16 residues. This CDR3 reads CASSFSRRVGNQPQHF.

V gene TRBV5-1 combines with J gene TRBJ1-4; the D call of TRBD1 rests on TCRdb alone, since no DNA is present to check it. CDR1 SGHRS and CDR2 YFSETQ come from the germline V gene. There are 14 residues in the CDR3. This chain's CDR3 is CASSSGQDREKLFF.

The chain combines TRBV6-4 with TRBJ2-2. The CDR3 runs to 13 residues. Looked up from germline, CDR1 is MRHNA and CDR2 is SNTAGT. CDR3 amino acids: CASSSSNTGELFF.

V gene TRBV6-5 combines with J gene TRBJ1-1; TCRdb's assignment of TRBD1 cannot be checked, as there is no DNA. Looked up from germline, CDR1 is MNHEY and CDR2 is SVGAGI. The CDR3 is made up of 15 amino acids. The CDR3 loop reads CASSYVRGRDTEAFF.

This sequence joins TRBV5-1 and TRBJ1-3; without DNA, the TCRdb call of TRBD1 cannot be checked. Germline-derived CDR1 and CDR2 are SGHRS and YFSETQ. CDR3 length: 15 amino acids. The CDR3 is CASSFQGGSGNTIYF.

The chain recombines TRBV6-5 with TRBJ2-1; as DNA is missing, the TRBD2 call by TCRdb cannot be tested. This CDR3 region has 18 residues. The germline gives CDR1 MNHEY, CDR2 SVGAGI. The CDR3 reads CASSYRRTSGGAGNEQFF.

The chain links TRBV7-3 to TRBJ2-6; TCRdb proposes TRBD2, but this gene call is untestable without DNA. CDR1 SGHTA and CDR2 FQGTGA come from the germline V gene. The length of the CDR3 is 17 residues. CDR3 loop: CASSPFAGSSGANVLTF. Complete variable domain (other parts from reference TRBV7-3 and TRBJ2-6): GAGVSQTPSNKVTEKGKYVELRCDPISGHTALYWYRQSLGQGPEFLIYFQGTGAADDSGLPNDRFFAVRPEGSVSTLKIQRTERGDSAVYLCASSPFAGSSGANVLTFGAGSRLTVL.

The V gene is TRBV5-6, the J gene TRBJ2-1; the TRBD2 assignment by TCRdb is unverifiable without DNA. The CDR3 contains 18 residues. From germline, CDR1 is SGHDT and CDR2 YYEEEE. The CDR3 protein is CASSSQGPLTASYNEQFF. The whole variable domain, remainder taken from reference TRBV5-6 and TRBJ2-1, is DAGVTQSPTHLIKTRGQQVTLRCSPKSGHDTVSWYQQALGQGPQFIFQYYEEEERQRGNFPDRFSGHQFPNYSSELNVNALLLGDSALYLCASSSQGPLTASYNEQFFGPGTRLTVL.

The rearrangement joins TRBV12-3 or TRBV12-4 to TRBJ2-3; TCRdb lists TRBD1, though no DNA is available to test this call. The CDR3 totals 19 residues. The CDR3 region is CASRTRAPTGGSVTDTQYF.

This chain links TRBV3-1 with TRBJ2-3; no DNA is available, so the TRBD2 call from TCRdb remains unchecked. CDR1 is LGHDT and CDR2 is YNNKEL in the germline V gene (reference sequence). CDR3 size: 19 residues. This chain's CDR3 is CASSQRGPTSGDYPDTQYF.

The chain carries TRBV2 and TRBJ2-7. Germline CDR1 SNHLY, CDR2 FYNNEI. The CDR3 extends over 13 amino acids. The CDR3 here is CASSEFRFYEQYF.

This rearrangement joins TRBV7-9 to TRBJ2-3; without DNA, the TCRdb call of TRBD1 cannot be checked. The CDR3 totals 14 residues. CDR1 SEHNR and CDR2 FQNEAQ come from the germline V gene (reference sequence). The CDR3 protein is CASSYRGRTDTQYF.

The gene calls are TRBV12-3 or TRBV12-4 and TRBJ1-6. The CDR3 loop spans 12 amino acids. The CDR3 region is CASSQINSPLHF.

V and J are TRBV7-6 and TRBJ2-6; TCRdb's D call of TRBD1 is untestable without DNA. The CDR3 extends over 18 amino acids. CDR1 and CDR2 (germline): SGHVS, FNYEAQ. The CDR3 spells CASRDVRQSFSGANVLTF. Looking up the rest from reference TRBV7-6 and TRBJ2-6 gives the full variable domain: GAGVSQSPRYKVTKRGQDVALRCDPISGHVSLYWYRQALGQGPEFLTYFNYEAQQDKSGLPNDRFSAERPEGSISTLTIQRTEQRDSAMYRCASRDVRQSFSGANVLTFGAGSRLTVL.

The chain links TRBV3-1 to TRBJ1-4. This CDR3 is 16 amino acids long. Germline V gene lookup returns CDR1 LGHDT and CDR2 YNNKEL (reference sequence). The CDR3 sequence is CASSQGSRATNEKLFF.

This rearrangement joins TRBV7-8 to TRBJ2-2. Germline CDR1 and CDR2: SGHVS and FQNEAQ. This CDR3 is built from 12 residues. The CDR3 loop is CASSFRSGELFF.

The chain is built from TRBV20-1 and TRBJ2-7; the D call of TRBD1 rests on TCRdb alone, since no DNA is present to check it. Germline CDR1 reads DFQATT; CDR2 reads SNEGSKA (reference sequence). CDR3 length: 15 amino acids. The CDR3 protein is CSARDMGGPSYEQYF.